The 15 T cell receptor beta chains reported below all come from one sample, sequenced in a study of memory CD4+ T cells and cytomegalovirus serostatus. Single viable CD3+CD4+CD8-CD45RO+ cells were sorted as the memory CD4+ T cells. The protocol was immunoSEQ multiplex PCR, while the TCRdb copy is restricted to in-frame clones and leaves out a portion. Counted here are tens of thousands of clones, roughly three quarters occurring once; the ten biggest clones make up approximately 4.5%. The sample consisted of memory CD4+ T cells from blood. The receptors here all came from an adult in good health and CMV-seropositive.

The rearrangement links TRBV25-1 to TRBJ2-3; D possibly corresponds to TRBD2 (5 bases). V gave up 5 bases and J gave up 1 base, with 13 bases separating them. CDR3 size: 15 residues. Looked up from germline, CDR1 is MGHDK and CDR2 is SYGVNS. DNA for the CDR3: TGTGCCAGCAGTTCTCCGACGCGGGGCACAGATACGCAGTATTTT. This translates into CASSSPTRGTDTQYF.

The chain combines TRBV6-5 with TRBJ2-3; D is perhaps TRBD1 (7 bases). Between the trimmed V and J ends, which lost 6 bases and 11 bases, there was a span of 15 bases. Germline lookup yields CDR1 MNHEY and CDR2 SVGAGI. The CDR3 consists of 12 residues. The CDR3 loop reads CASSPRQGGQYF. In DNA, the CDR3 is TGTGCCAGCAGCCCTAGACAGGGAGGGCAGTATTTT.

This chain joins TRBV28 and TRBJ2-1; 9 nucleotides agree with TRBD1. Germline CDR1 MDHEN, CDR2 SYDVKM. The CDR3 has 16 residues. J lost 5 bases, V lost 2 bases, and 7 bases had no gene match. CDR3 nucleotide sequence: TGTGCCAGCAGTTTAAATCCGGGACAGGGTAACAATGAGCAGTTCTTC. It specifies CASSLNPGQGNNEQFF.

The chain employs TRBV27 and TRBJ1-2; the D gene is possibly TRBD1 (5 bases). The CDR3 length is 14 residues. Between the trimmed V and J ends, which lost 6 bases and 0 bases, there was a span of 11 bases. CDR1 and CDR2 (germline): MNHEY, SMNVEV (reference sequence). CDR3: CASSRDRSNYGYTF. CDR3 sequence (DNA): TGTGCCAGCAGCCGGGACCGTTCTAACTATGGCTACACCTTC.

The V gene is TRBV7-2, the J gene TRBJ2-7; D possibly corresponds to TRBD1 (6 bases). The V gene's germline CDR1 is SGHTA and CDR2 FQGNSA. The CDR3 has 12 residues. The germline V and J ends were trimmed by 4 bases and 7 bases, with 11 bases remaining between them. This chain's CDR3 is CASSYRAGEQYF. The CDR3 coding sequence is TGTGCCAGCAGCTACAGGGCTGGAGAGCAGTACTTC.

The chain is built from TRBV6-1 and TRBJ1-1; D is unclear. The CDR3 covers 12 residues. Trimming took off 6 bases at V and 4 bases at J, with 9 bases between the two ends. From germline, CDR1 is MNHNS and CDR2 SASEGT. CDR3: CASRQGGTEAFF. The CDR3 DNA sequence: TGTGCCAGCAGGCAAGGCGGCACTGAAGCTTTCTTT.

The chain uses TRBV19 and TRBJ2-2; D possibly corresponds to TRBD2 (5 bases). The CDR3 is made up of 14 amino acids. The germline gives CDR1 LNHDA, CDR2 SQIVND (reference sequence). Trimming left V 6 bases short and J 4 bases short, with 12 bases between. DNA for the CDR3: TGTGCCAGTAGAGCGAGGGAGTTCACCGGGGAGCTGTTTTTT. Its translation: CASRAREFTGELFF.

This clone was found once. This chain joins TRBV4-1 and TRBJ2-1, with 8 positions matching TRBD2. Germline V gene lookup returns CDR1 MGHRA and CDR2 YSYEKL. The V gene end was trimmed by 4 bases and the J gene end by 9 bases; junction bases not matched to a gene: 14. This CDR3 contains 16 residues. CDR3 loop: CASSLQLAGTWGEQFF. CDR3 nucleotide sequence: TGCGCCAGCAGCCTACAGCTAGCGGGCACTTGGGGTGAGCAGTTCTTC.

The V call is TRBV19, the J call TRBJ2-5; 13 bases agree with TRBD2. J was trimmed by 5 bases and V by 5 bases; bases with no gene match: 2. This CDR3 is 14 amino acids long. Germline V gives CDR1 LNHDA, CDR2 SQIVND (reference sequence). CDR3 sequence: CASSRTSGSETQYF. For the CDR3, the DNA is TGTGCCAGTAGTCGGACTAGCGGGAGTGAGACCCAGTACTTC.

This clone appeared a single time. This chain connects TRBV10-3 to TRBJ2-1; 11 nucleotides agree with TRBD2. Germline V CDR1 and CDR2: ENHRY, SYGVKD. CDR3 length: 13 residues. The V segment lost 10 bases and the J segment 6 bases; nucleotides outside the gene matches: 5. CDR3 DNA sequence: TGTGCCAGCGAGGGACTAGCGGCCAATGAGCAGTTCTTC. It translates to CASEGLAANEQFF.

This clone came up once. The chain combines TRBV6-6 with TRBJ1-4; perhaps TRBD1 as D (5 bases). The germline gives CDR1 MNHNY, CDR2 SVGAGI (reference sequence). The CDR3 spans 15 residues. V dropped 6 bases and J dropped 1 base, with 12 bases sitting between them. This CDR3 is CASSSRGGTNEKLFF. DNA for the CDR3: TGTGCCAGCAGCTCCCGGGGGGGAACTAATGAAAAACTGTTTTTT.

The DNA of the CDR3 is TGTGCCAGCAGCTCACATCCGGACAGCGACGCTACTGAAGCTTTCTTT. Its protein product is CASSSHPDSDATEAFF. The rearrangement links TRBV7-3 to TRBJ1-1; D perhaps matches TRBD1 (6 bases). Germline values: CDR1 SGHTA, CDR2 FQGTGA. CDR3 length: 16 amino acids. With 4 bases removed from V and 5 bases from J, the gap between germline ends came to 20 bases.

J is TRBJ2-3 and V is TRBV15; D tentatively reads TRBD1 or TRBD2 (5 bases each). The V gene's germline CDR1 is LNHNV and CDR2 YYDKDF (reference sequence). The CDR3 consists of 14 residues. V lost 0 bases and J lost 5, with 9 bases in between. CDR3 amino acids: CATSRDQGVDTQYF. CDR3 coding DNA: TGTGCCACCAGCAGAGATCAGGGAGTAGATACGCAGTATTTT.

This rearrangement joins TRBV28 to TRBJ1-5; no clear D. Trimming removed 4 bases from V and 3 bases from J, with 13 bases in between. Looked up from germline, CDR1 is MDHEN and CDR2 is SYDVKM. The CDR3 has 15 residues. This chain's CDR3 is CASSSPDGYNQPQHF. CDR3 in DNA: TGTGCCAGCAGTTCACCCGACGGGTACAATCAGCCCCAGCATTTT.

The chain joins TRBV2 to TRBJ2-2, with 10 bases identical to TRBD2. V lost 5 bases, J lost 0 bases, and 3 bases stayed unmatched. The CDR3 extends over 16 amino acids. Germline values: CDR1 SNHLY, CDR2 FYNNEI. CDR3 amino acids: CASSFGLAANTGELFF. In DNA form, the CDR3 reads TGTGCCAGCAGTTTCGGACTAGCGGCGAACACCGGGGAGCTGTTTTTT.